The clone carrying this T cell receptor beta chain came up many times. Its antigen is currently unknown. The CDR3 covers 14 residues. V was pared by 6 bases and J by 3 bases, with 15 bases between. Looked up from germline, CDR1 is DFQATT and CDR2 is SNEGSKA (reference sequence). The sample is drawn from a study of T cells after yellow fever vaccination. Study-wide results and caveats: Most clones from primary vaccination resurfaced after the booster (around 97% CD4, 88% CD8).

TCRdb recomputed calls from the 5' RACE reads with MiXCR, one row per CDR3 protein. The sample includes 610,000 or so distinct CDR3 sequences, roughly an eighth seen only once; the top ten take about 15%. The specimen comprised PBMCs, sampled on the day of the yellow fever booster vaccination. The chain has TRBV20-1 and TRBJ2-1, with D hard to call. The TCR sequence derives from a man aged 25-45 years who received the YFV17D yellow fever vaccine. The CDR3: CSAFRAQSYNEQFF. The CDR3 coding sequence is TGCAGTGCCTTTAGGGCCCAAAGCTACAATGAGCAGTTCTTC.